One and the same sample provided the 10 T cell receptor beta chains below, sequenced in a study of T cells after yellow fever vaccination. TCRdb re-derived calls from the 5' RACE reads in MiXCR, one entry per CDR3 protein. The sample lists 500,000 to 700,000 distinct CDR3 sequences, 19% seen once, with roughly an eighth in the top ten. Sequenced material: PBMCs, taken 15 days after the yellow fever booster vaccination. The receptors here all came from a man aged 25 to 40 who received the YFV17D yellow fever vaccine.

This chain joins TRBV6-2 or TRBV6-3 and TRBJ2-2; 9 bases are a match to TRBD1. This CDR3 has 16 residues. Germline-derived CDR1 and CDR2 are MNHEY and SVGEGT. V lost 6 bases, J lost 4 bases, and 9 bases stayed unmatched. CDR3 sequence (DNA): TGTGCCAGCAGCAACCTCCGGGACAGGGTCACCGGGGAGCTGTTTTTT. It codes for CASSNLRDRVTGELFF.

The chain recombines TRBV7-2 with TRBJ1-2; D possibly corresponds to TRBD1 (6 bases). There are 15 residues in the CDR3. Germline values: CDR1 SGHTA, CDR2 FQGNSA. V was trimmed by 2 bases and J by 3 bases, leaving 13 bases between them. CDR3 in DNA: TGTGCCAGCAGCTTAAATTCTGGGGGGCACTATGGCTACACCTTC. Translated: CASSLNSGGHYGYTF.

The chain combines TRBV7-9 with TRBJ2-2; the D call may be TRBD1 or TRBD2 (5 bases each). Trimming pared 5 bases from V and 5 bases from J, leaving 15 bases between. The CDR3 extends over 15 amino acids. The germline gives CDR1 SEHNR, CDR2 FQNEAQ (reference sequence). The CDR3 DNA reads TGTGCCAGCAGCGCCTCCGGGACGTTTACCGGGGAGCTGTTTTTT. It yields the protein CASSASGTFTGELFF.

The V and J genes are TRBV15 and TRBJ2-3; tentatively, D is TRBD2 (7 bases). The CDR3 has 14 residues. The V end lost 8 bases, the J end lost 3 bases, and 15 bases lay between the germline ends. Per germline, CDR1 LNHNV and CDR2 YYDKDF (reference sequence). CDR3 protein: CATGGGGLTDTQYF. As DNA, the CDR3 is TGTGCCACCGGGGGGGGCGGGCTGACAGATACGCAGTATTTT.

There are many counts of this clonotype. J is TRBJ2-3 and V is TRBV2; possibly TRBD2 for D (6 bases). Germline V gives CDR1 SNHLY, CDR2 FYNNEI. CDR3 size: 13 residues. V shed 0 bases and J shed 8 bases, with 9 bases lying between them. The chain's CDR3 is CASSEAGLVTQYF. The CDR3 bases are TGTGCCAGCAGTGAAGCGGGACTCGTTACGCAGTATTTT.

V usage is TRBV28 and J usage is TRBJ2-7, with D possibly matching TRBD1 (6 bases). CDR1 and CDR2 (germline): MDHEN, SYDVKM. This CDR3 has 15 residues. The germline V and J ends were trimmed by 3 bases and 4 bases, with 16 bases remaining between them. The DNA for the CDR3 is TGTGCCAGCAGTTTGCCATCAGGGGCTAGATACGAGCAGTACTTC. Its translation: CASSLPSGARYEQYF.

On this clonotype itself: This may come from a read error, since a much larger clone is one base off. The chain uses TRBV12-3 or TRBV12-4 and TRBJ1-1; no clear D gene. The CDR3 is made up of 14 amino acids. V was trimmed by 3 bases and J by 1 base, leaving 9 bases between them. Here the CDR3 DNA reads TGTGCCAGCAGTTTCCGGGCAGGGAACACTGAAGCTTTCTTT. It specifies CASSFRAGNTEAFF.

This clonotype was counted only a few times. The chain carries TRBV5-1 and TRBJ2-7, with 7 bases that match TRBD1. Germline CDR1 reads SGHRS; CDR2 reads YFSETQ. The V gene end was trimmed by 0 bases and the J gene end by 1 base; junction bases not matched to a gene: 7. The CDR3 consists of 16 residues. CDR3 bases: TGCGCCAGCAGCTTGGGGACAGGCATTCTGTCCTACGAGCAGTACTTC. The encoded protein is CASSLGTGILSYEQYF.

The genes are TRBV5-4 and TRBJ2-2; TRBD2 matches 10 bases. CDR1 is SGHNT and CDR2 is YYREEE in the germline V gene (reference sequence). V trimming: 4 bases; J trimming: 5 bases; junction bases outside the gene matches: 11. This CDR3 is built from 17 residues. CDR3 coding DNA: TGTGCCAGCAGCCCACAAGCGGGAGGGATCTATACCGGGGAGCTGTTTTTT. Translating gives CASSPQAGGIYTGELFF.

The chain couples TRBV5-1 to TRBJ2-7; the D is unclear. Trimming stripped 4 bases from V and 5 bases from J, with 7 bases between. The CDR3 consists of 11 residues. Germline CDR1 is SGHRS and CDR2 is YFSETQ. Here the CDR3 DNA reads TGCGCCAGCAGCGGGGAAAACGAGCAGTACTTC. Translation gives CASSGENEQYF.